This T cell receptor (beta chain) was recorded in a study of human T cells and chemical hapten exposure. Study conclusions and caveats: There were significantly more large CDR3 similarity clusters among expanded TCRs than among controls.

During construction of the library, unique molecular identifiers were attached to individual cDNA molecules for quantitative, reproducible TCR counting. TCRdb reprocessed the RACE reads via MiXCR and lists one record per CDR3 protein. The sample carries about 350,000 distinct CDR3 sequences, roughly 6% recorded once. Trimming removed 3 bases at V and 2 bases at J, with 14 bases between. The length of the CDR3 is 15 residues. Germline CDR1 reads SGHRS; CDR2 reads YFSETQ. Time point noted: pre-sensitization, week 0. Regarding treatment: therapeutic diphenylcyclopropenone sensitization with weekly scalp DPC. Prior to each patch test being applied, blood was drawn. The study drew its donors from alopecia patients who were 18 to 70 years old and suitable for DPC. This clonotype has at least ten counts. Its antigen remains unidentified.

The V and J genes are TRBV5-1 and TRBJ2-5; possibly TRBD2 for D (6 bases). This receptor was identified in a woman between 18 and 30 years old with alopecia areata. Some clones in this sample may be carry-over from other donors' samples. Sequencing used whole blood, obtained in connection with sensitization to the hapten diphenylcyclopropenone (DPC). The CDR3: CASSSRYREQETQYF. CDR3 DNA: TGCGCCAGCAGCTCCCGCTATCGGGAGCAAGAGACCCAGTACTTC.